The 15 T cell receptor beta chains reported below all come from one sample, sequenced in a study of OX40 agonist ivuxolimab in advanced cancers. TCRdb keeps only in-frame clones here, not all; method: immunoSEQ multiplex PCR. The sample has fewer than 100,000 clones; approximately 91% are singletons. Sequencing was performed on CD4+ or CD8+ T cells sorted from blood, taken in a trial of the OX40 agonist ivuxolimab. The receptors were sampled from an adult with an advanced solid tumor such as melanoma, head and neck, liver or kidney cancer.

As to this clone: At one of its ends the junction is not consistent with the germline gene, which may arise from a read error. V gene TRBV7-2 combines with J gene TRBJ1-5; 7 positions agree with TRBD1. Germline CDR1 reads SGHTA; CDR2 reads FQGNSA. CDR3 size: 15 residues. The CDR3 DNA reads as TGTGTCAGCAGCCGAGAGGACAGGTCCATAGAGCCCCAGCATTTT. Translation gives CVSSREDRSIEPQHF.

As for this clone: Sequence at one end of the junction differs from germline and may be a read error. The chain recombines TRBV7-7 with TRBJ1-5, with D possibly being TRBD1 (5 bases). Germline values: CDR1 SSHAT, CDR2 FNYEAQ (reference sequence). The CDR3 covers 16 residues. Written as DNA, the CDR3 is TGTGCTAGCAGCTTGGCGGGGGGACGCGACAATCAGCCCCAGCATTTT. Amino acid sequence: CASSLAGGRDNQPQHF.

This sequence joins TRBV5-1 and TRBJ2-7; TRBD2 aligns across 8 bases. The CDR3 is 13 residues long. Trimming took 1 base from V and 5 from J; bases not matched to a gene: 2. Germline V gene lookup returns CDR1 SGHRS and CDR2 YFSETQ. This chain's CDR3 is CASSLTGGDEQYF. In nucleotides, the CDR3 is TGCGCCAGCAGCTTGACGGGAGGGGACGAGCAGTACTTC. The whole variable domain, remainder taken from reference TRBV5-1 and TRBJ2-7, is KAGVTQTPRYLIKTRGQQVTLSCSPISGHRSVSWYQQTPGQGLQFLFEYFSETQRNKGNFPGRFSGRQFSNSRSEMNVSTLELGDSALYLCASSLTGGDEQYFGPGTRLTVT.

The chain has TRBV27 and TRBJ1-1; 9 nucleotides line up with TRBD1. CDR3 length equals 13 residues. Germline V CDR1 and CDR2: MNHEY, SMNVEV (reference sequence). The V and J ends lost 6 bases and 5 bases, in that order; junction bases with no gene match: 4. In DNA form, the CDR3 reads TGTGCCAGCAGCCGGACAGGGGAGACTGAAGCTTTCTTT. It translates to CASSRTGETEAFF.

The J gene is TRBJ1-1, the V gene TRBV4-1; D is uncertain. CDR1 MGHRA and CDR2 YSYEKL come from the germline V gene. This CDR3 comprises 16 residues. The V gene lost 1 base and the J gene lost 10 bases, with 22 bases spanning the gap. CDR3 bases: TGCGCCAGCAGCCAAGTTGGCCCGGACGCCACCTTCGGAGCTTTCTTT. It codes for CASSQVGPDATFGAFF.

This clone has just one count. This chain uses TRBV25-1 with TRBJ2-5, with TRBD2 matching over 11 bases. Looked up from germline, CDR1 is MGHDK and CDR2 is SYGVNS. CDR3 length equals 15 residues. After removal of 4 bases from V and 2 bases from J, the junction contained 3 bases not matched to a gene. CDR3 DNA: TGTGCCAGCAGTGGTCGACTAGCGGGGCAAGAGACCCAGTACTTC. Protein: CASSGRLAGQETQYF.

The chain uses TRBV4-2 and TRBJ1-6; a weak D match, TRBD1 (5 bases). The germline V gene has CDR1 LGHNA and CDR2 YNFKEQ. V lost 1 base and J lost 6, with 7 bases in between. This CDR3 is 14 amino acids long. The DNA of the CDR3 is TGTGCCAGCAGCCAAGGACAGAGTAATTCACCCCTCCACTTT. This encodes CASSQGQSNSPLHF.

This chain uses TRBV5-6 with TRBJ1-2; D is unresolved. V was cut by 0 bases and J by 0 bases, with 9 bases left in between. Germline-derived CDR1 and CDR2 are SGHDT and YYEEEE. CDR3 length: 15 residues. CDR3 in amino acids: CASSLEQLANYGYTF. DNA for the CDR3: TGTGCCAGCAGCTTGGAACAGCTTGCTAACTATGGCTACACCTTC.

V gene TRBV15 combines with J gene TRBJ2-3; the match to TRBD2 covers 8 bases. After removal of 4 bases from V and 9 bases from J, the junction contained 3 bases not matched to a gene. Germline V gene lookup returns CDR1 LNHNV and CDR2 YYDKDF (reference sequence). The CDR3 has 12 amino acids. CDR3 loop: CATSTAGGTQYF. The DNA for the CDR3 is TGTGCCACCAGCACTGCGGGAGGAACGCAGTATTTT.

V is TRBV5-1 and J is TRBJ1-5, with D maybe TRBD1 (5 bases). V lost 9 bases and J 0 bases, leaving 16 bases between the germline ends. Germline loops: CDR1 SGHRS, CDR2 YFSETQ. There are 15 residues in the CDR3. Here the CDR3 DNA reads TGCGCCACCAGGAGGGACGTCAATAGCAATCAGCCCCAGCATTTT. This gives the protein CATRRDVNSNQPQHF. Complete variable domain (other parts from reference TRBV5-1 and TRBJ1-5): KAGVTQTPRYLIKTRGQQVTLSCSPISGHRSVSWYQQTPGQGLQFLFEYFSETQRNKGNFPGRFSGRQFSNSRSEMNVSTLELGDSALYLCATRRDVNSNQPQHFGDGTRLSIL.

The chain recombines TRBV2 with TRBJ2-4; D assignment may be TRBD1 or TRBD2 (5 bases each). V was pared by 7 bases and J by 13 bases, with 29 bases between. Germline V gives CDR1 SNHLY, CDR2 FYNNEI. This CDR3 region has 16 residues. CDR3 in DNA: TGTGCCAGCAATCCCTGGGGGTCGGGTAGGGCGAATATCCAGTACTTC. Its protein is CASNPWGSGRANIQYF.

This clone was picked up one time. V gene TRBV11-2 combines with J gene TRBJ2-7, with 9 positions matching TRBD2. Unmatched junction bases numbered 3, after V lost 1 base and J lost 2 bases. This CDR3 has 15 residues. Germline loops: CDR1 SGHAT, CDR2 FQNNGV. The CDR3 DNA follows: TGTGCCAGCAGCTTAGGACTAGCGGTCACCTACGAGCAGTACTTC. Translating it yields CASSLGLAVTYEQYF.

V and J are TRBV6-4 and TRBJ2-1; 7 positions agree with TRBD2. The V segment lost 4 bases and the J segment 6 bases; nucleotides outside the gene matches: 9. Germline V CDR1 and CDR2: MRHNA, SNTAGT. This CDR3 is 15 amino acids long. In DNA form, the CDR3 reads TGTGCCAGCAGTGTCCTAGCGGAGGCCCCCAATGAGCAGTTCTTC. Its protein product is CASSVLAEAPNEQFF.

The V call is TRBV27, the J call TRBJ1-1; D is possibly TRBD1 (5 bases). CDR3 size: 14 residues. Germline values: CDR1 MNHEY, CDR2 SMNVEV (reference sequence). V lost 2 bases and J lost 5, with 12 bases in between. In nucleotides, the CDR3 is TGTGCCAGCAGTTTAGCAGGGTTAGGGACTGAAGCTTTCTTT. Its protein product is CASSLAGLGTEAFF.

The chain uses TRBV5-4 and TRBJ2-7; D is possibly TRBD2 (5 bases). The CDR3 contains 14 residues. Trimming stripped 5 bases from V and 0 bases from J, with 12 bases between. Germline CDR1 reads SGHNT; CDR2 reads YYREEE (reference sequence). The CDR3 bases are TGTGCCAGCAGTTCGAGCGGCTACTCCTACGAGCAGTACTTC. This translates into CASSSSGYSYEQYF. The variable domain in full, with the rest retrieved from reference TRBV5-4 and TRBJ2-7, is ETGVTQSPTHLIKTRGQQVTLRCSSQSGHNTVSWYQQALGQGPQFIFQYYREEENGRGNFPPRFSGLQFPNYSSELNVNALELDDSALYLCASSSSGYSYEQYFGPGTRLTVT.